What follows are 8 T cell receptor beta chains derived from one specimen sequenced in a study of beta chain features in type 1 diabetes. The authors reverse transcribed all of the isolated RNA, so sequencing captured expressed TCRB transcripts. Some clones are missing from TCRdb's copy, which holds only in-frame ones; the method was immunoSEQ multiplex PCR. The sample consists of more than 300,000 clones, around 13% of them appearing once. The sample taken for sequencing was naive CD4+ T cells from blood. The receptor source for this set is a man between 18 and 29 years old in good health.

The CDR3 coding sequence is TGTGCCAGCAGTACTCCAGGACAGAACTACGAGCAGTACTTC. Translating gives CASSTPGQNYEQYF. The chain is built from TRBV6-1 and TRBJ2-7, with a tentative D call TRBD1 (6 bases). Germline loops: CDR1 MNHNS, CDR2 SASEGT. V shed 5 bases and J shed 3 bases, with 14 bases lying between them. The CDR3 is 14 amino acids.

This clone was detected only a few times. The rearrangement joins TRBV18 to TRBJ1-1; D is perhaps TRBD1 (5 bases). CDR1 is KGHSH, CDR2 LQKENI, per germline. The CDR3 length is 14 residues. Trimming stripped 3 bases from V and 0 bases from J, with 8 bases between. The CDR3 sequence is CASSPADMNTEAFF. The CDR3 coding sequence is TGTGCCAGCTCACCGGCGGACATGAACACTGAAGCTTTCTTT.

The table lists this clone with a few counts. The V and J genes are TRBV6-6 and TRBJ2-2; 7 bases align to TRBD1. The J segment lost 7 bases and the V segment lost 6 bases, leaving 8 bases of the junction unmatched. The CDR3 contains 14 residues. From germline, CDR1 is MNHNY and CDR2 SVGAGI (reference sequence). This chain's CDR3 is CASSDRELSGELFF. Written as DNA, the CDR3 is TGTGCCAGCAGCGACAGGGAGCTAAGCGGGGAGCTGTTTTTT.

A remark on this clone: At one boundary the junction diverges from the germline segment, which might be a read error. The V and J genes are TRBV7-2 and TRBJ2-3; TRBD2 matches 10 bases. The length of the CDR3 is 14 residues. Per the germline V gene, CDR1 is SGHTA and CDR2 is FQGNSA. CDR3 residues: CASSLAGDTDTQYF. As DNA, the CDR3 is TGTGCCAGCAGCCTAGCGGGAGACACAGATACGCAGTATTTT. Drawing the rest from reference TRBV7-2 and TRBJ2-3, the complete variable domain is GAGVSQSPSNKVTEKGKDVELRCDPISGHTALYWYRQSLGQGLEFLIYFQGNSAPDKSGLPSDRFSAERTGGSVSTLTIQRTQQEDSAVYLCASSLAGDTDTQYFGPGTRLTVL.

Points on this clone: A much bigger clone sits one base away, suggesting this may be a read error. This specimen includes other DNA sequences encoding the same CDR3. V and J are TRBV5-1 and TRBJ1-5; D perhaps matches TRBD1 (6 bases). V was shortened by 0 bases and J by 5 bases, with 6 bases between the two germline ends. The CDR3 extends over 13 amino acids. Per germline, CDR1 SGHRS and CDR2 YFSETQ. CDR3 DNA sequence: TGCGCCAGCAGCTTGGCAGGGGATCAGCCCCAGCATTTT. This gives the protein CASSLAGDQPQHF. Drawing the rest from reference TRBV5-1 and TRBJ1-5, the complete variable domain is KAGVTQTPRYLIKTRGQQVTLSCSPISGHRSVSWYQQTPGQGLQFLFEYFSETQRNKGNFPGRFSGRQFSNSRSEMNVSTLELGDSALYLCASSLAGDQPQHFGDGTRLSIL.

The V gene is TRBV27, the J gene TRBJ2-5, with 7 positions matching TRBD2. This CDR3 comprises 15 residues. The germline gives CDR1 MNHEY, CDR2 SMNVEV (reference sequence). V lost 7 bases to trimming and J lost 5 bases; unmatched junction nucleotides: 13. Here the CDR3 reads CASMVGGSGWETQYF. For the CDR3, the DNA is TGTGCCAGCATGGTGGGCGGGAGCGGTTGGGAGACCCAGTACTTC.

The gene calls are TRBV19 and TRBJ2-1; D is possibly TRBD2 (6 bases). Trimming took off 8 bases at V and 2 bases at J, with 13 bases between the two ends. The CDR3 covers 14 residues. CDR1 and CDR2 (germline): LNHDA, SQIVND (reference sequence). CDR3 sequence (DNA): TGTGCCAGTGCGGACCGCGGGGCCTACAATGAGCAGTTCTTC. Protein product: CASADRGAYNEQFF.

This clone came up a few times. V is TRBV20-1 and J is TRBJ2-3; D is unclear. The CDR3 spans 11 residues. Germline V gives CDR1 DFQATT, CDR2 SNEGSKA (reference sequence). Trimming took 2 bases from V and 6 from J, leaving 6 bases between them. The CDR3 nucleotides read TGCAGTGCTAGATTCGTGGATACGCAGTATTTT. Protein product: CSARFVDTQYF.